This T cell receptor beta chain came from a study of cytomegalovirus exposure and HLA in healthy donors. There are a few counts of this clone. What it binds is unknown. Researchers ran the PCR with 60 Vbeta and 13 Jbeta primers. Assay used: immunoSEQ multiplex PCR; TCRdb lists only in-frame clones, some missing. The sample has roughly 200,000 clones, 9.5% seen once. Findings of the study overall: One later analysis reportedly identified an Asian-associated ancestry cluster that showed fewer N-insertions than the approximately 700-donor mean. Most TCR sequences proved rare, with some public TCRs found in many donors.

Germline CDR1 SQVTM, CDR2 ANQGSEA. This CDR3 is 13 amino acids long. Trimming cost V 6 bases and J 2 bases; bases outside gene matches: 2. This receptor was identified in a woman aged 25 to 39 in good health and CMV-seropositive. The sequencing input was PBMCs. The V and J genes are TRBV29-1 and TRBJ2-7, with TRBD1 matching over 12 bases. CDR3 DNA sequence: TGCAGCGTCGGGACAGGGGGCGCCTACGAGCAGTACTTC. Its translation is CSVGTGGAYEQYF.